The present entry profiles one T cell receptor (beta chain) with its context. Its antigen is undetermined. This entry belongs to a study of shared clonotypes between healthy human individuals. As defined, naive CD8 cells were CD45RO-negative and positively selected for CCR7, with terminally differentiated effector memory CD45RA+ cells excluded. Unmatched junction bases numbered 10, after V lost 5 bases and J lost 5 bases. The CDR3 loop spans 17 amino acids. The germline CDR1 and CDR2 sequences are SGHTA and FQGNSA. Overall study findings and caveats: Compared with memory subsets, naive subsets generally had larger estimated richness.

For sorted subsets, about 190 ng DNA per replicate equaled around 30,000 T cell genomes. Profiled with immunoSEQ multiplex PCR; TCRdb holds only in-frame clones, not every one. The table has roughly 2.1 million clones, roughly 91% seen once. The receptor was isolated from a young man in good health. Some clones in this sample may be carry-over from other donors' samples. Sequenced input: naive CD8+ T cells from PBMCs. The chain couples TRBV7-2 to TRBJ2-1; 12 nucleotides align to TRBD2. CDR3 in amino acids: CASSLRPLAGGNNEQFF. In DNA, the CDR3 is TGTGCCAGCAGCCTCAGACCCCTAGCGGGAGGGAACAATGAGCAGTTCTTC.